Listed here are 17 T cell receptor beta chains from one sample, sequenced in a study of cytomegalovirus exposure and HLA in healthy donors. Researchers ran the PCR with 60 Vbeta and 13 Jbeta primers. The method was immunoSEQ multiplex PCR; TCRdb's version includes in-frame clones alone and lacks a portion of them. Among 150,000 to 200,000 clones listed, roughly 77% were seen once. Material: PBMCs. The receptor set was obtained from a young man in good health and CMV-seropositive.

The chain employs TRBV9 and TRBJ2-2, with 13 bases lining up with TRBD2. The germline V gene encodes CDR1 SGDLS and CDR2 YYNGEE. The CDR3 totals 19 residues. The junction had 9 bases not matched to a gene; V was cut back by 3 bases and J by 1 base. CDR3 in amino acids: CASSARTSGGDKNTGELFF. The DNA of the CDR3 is TGTGCCAGCAGCGCGCGGACTAGCGGGGGTGATAAGAACACCGGGGAGCTGTTTTTT.

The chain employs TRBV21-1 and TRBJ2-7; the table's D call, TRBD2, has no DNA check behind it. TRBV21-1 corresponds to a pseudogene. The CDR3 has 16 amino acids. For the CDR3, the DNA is TGTGCCAGCAGCAAAGCTTCAAGGATGGCTTCTCGCGGGCAGTACGTC. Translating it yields CASSKASRMASRGQYV.

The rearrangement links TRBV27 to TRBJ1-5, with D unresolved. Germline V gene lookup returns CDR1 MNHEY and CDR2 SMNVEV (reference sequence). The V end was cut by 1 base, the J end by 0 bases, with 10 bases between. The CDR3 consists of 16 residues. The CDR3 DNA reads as TGTGCCAGCAGTTTATTTTCCCCTATTAGCAATCAGCCCCAGCATTTT. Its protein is CASSLFSPISNQPQHF.

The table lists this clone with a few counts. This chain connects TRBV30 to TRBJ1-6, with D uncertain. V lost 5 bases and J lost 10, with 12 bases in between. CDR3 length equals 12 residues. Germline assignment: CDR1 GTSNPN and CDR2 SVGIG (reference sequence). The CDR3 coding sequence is TGTGCCTGGGCCCGGGAGGAATCACCCCTCCACTTT. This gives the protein CAWAREESPLHF.

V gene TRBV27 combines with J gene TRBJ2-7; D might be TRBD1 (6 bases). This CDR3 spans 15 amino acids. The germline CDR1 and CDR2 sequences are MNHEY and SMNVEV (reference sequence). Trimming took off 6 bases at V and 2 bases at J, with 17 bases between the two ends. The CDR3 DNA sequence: TGTGCCAGCAGAGGGGGAGCTCCTGAGACCTACGAGCAGTACGTC. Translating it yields CASRGGAPETYEQYV.

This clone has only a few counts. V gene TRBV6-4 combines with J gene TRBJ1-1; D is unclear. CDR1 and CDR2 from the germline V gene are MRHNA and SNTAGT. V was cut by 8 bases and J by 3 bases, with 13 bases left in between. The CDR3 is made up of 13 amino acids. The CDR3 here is CASSPEVYTEAFF. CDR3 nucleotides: TGTGCCAGCTCACCTGAGGTCTACACTGAAGCTTTCTTT.

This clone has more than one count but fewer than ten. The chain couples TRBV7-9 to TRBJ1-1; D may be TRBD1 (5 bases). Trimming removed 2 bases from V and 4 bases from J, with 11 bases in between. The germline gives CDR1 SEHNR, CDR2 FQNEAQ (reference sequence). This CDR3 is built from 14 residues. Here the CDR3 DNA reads TGTGCCAGCAGCTTACAGGGCGGTCTCACTGAAGCTTTCTTT. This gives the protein CASSLQGGLTEAFF.

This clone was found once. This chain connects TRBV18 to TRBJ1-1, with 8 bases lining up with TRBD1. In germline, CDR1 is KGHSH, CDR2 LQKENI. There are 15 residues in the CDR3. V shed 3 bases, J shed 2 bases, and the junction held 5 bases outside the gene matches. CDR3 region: CASSPRTGKNTEAFF. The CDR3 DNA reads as TGTGCCAGCTCACCGAGGACAGGGAAAAACACTGAAGCTTTCTTT. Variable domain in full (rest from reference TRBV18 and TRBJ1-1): NAGVMQNPRHLVRRRGQEARLRCSPMKGHSHVYWYRQLPEEGLKFMVYLQKENIIDESGMPKERFSAEFPKEGPSILRIQQVVRGDSAAYFCASSPRTGKNTEAFFGQGTRLTVV.

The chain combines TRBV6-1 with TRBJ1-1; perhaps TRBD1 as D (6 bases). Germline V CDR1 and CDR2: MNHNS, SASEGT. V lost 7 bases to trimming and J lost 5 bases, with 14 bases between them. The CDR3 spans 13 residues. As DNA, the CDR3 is TGTGCCAGCAAGCTTTTGGACAGAACTGAAGCTTTCTTT. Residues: CASKLLDRTEAFF.

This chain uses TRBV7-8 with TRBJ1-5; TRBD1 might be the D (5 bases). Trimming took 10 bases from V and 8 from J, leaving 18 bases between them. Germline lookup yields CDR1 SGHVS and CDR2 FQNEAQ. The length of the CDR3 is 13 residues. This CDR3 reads CATSGGAIEPQHF. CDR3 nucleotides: TGTGCCACCTCAGGAGGGGCTATTGAGCCCCAGCATTTT.

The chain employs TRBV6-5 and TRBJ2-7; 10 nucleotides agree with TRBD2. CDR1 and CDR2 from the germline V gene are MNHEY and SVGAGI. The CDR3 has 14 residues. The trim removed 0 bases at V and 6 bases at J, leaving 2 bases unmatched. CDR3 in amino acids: CASSYSPSGSEQYV. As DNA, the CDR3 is TGTGCCAGCAGTTACTCGCCTAGCGGGAGCGAGCAGTACGTC.

This CDR3 reads CASSIVGGLGYTF. In DNA, the CDR3 is TGTGCCAGTAGTATAGTAGGGGGCCTTGGCTACACCTTC. The genes are TRBV19 and TRBJ1-2, with TRBD1 identical over 7 bases. The V gene end was trimmed by 1 base and the J gene end by 7 bases; junction bases not matched to a gene: 3. The length of the CDR3 is 13 residues. Germline lookup yields CDR1 LNHDA and CDR2 SQIVND (reference sequence).

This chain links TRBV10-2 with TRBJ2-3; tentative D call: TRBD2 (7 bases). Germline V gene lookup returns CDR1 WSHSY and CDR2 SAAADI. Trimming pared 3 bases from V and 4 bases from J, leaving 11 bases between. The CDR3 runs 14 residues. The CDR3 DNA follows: TGCGCCAGCAGTGAAGGGGGGGTCCCAGATACGCAGTATTTT. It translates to CASSEGGVPDTQYF.

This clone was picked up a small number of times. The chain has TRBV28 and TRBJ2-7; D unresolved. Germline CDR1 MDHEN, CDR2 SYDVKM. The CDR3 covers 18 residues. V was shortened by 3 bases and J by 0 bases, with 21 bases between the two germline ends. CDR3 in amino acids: CASSFHLSAQVPSYEQYV. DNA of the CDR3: TGTGCCAGCAGTTTTCACCTTTCCGCGCAGGTGCCCTCCTACGAGCAGTACGTC.

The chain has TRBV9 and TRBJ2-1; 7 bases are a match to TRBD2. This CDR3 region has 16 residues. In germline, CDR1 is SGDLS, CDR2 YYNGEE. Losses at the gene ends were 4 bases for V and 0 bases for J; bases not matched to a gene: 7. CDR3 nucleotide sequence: TGTGCCAGCAGCCGTAGCGGGTCGGGCTCCTACAATGAGCAGTTCTTC. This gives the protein CASSRSGSGSYNEQFF.

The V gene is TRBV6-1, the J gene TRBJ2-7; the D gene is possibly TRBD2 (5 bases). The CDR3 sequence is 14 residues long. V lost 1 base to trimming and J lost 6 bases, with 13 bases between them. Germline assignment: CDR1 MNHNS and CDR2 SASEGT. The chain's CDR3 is CASSEELVYGEQYV. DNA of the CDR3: TGTGCCAGCAGTGAAGAACTAGTTTACGGCGAGCAGTACGTC.

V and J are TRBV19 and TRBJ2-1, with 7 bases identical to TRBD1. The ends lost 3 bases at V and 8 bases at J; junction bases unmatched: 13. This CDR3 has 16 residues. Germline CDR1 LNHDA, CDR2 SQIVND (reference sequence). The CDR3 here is CASSMKASGGLYEQFF. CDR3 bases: TGTGCCAGTAGTATGAAGGCTTCAGGGGGTCTGTATGAGCAGTTCTTC.